These 7 T cell receptor beta chains originate from one sample sequenced in a study of cytomegalovirus exposure and HLA in healthy donors. The PCR employed 60 Vbeta primers together with 13 Jbeta primers. The protocol was immunoSEQ multiplex PCR, while the TCRdb copy is restricted to in-frame clones and leaves out a portion. The sample lists approximately 130,000 clones, roughly 83% occurring once. The sample consisted of PBMCs. Receptors originate from a man in his forties in good health and CMV-seronegative.

On this clone itself: The junction departs from the called germline gene at one end, perhaps through a read error. The chain has TRBV7-3 and TRBJ2-3, with D perhaps matching TRBD2 (5 bases). The CDR3 runs to 10 residues. Germline assignment: CDR1 SGHTA and CDR2 FQGTGA. The CDR3 region has the DNA TGTGCCAGCAGCCCCTATGGACTTCATTTT. It codes for CASSPYGLHF. Using reference TRBV7-3 and TRBJ2-3 for the parts outside the CDR3, the full variable domain is GAGVSQTPSNKVTEKGKYVELRCDPISGHTALYWYRQSLGQGPEFLIYFQGTGAADDSGLPNDRFFAVRPEGSVSTLKIQRTERGDSAVYLCASSPYGLHFGPGTRLTVL.

This clone was detected once. The gene calls are TRBV2 and TRBJ2-1; 9 bases are a match to TRBD2. V lost 9 bases and J lost 5; bases outside the gene matches: 5. Germline-derived CDR1 and CDR2 are SNHLY and FYNNEI. The CDR3 totals 13 residues. CDR3 region: CASRLAEDNEQFF. CDR3 nucleotide sequence: TGTGCCAGTAGACTAGCGGAAGACAATGAGCAGTTCTTC. Based on the CDR3 plus reference TRBV2 and TRBJ2-1, the full variable domain is EPEVTQTPSHQVTQMGQEVILRCVPISNHLYFYWYRQILGQKVEFLVSFYNNEISEKSEIFDDQFSVERPDGSNFTLKIRSTKLEDSAMYFCASRLAEDNEQFFGPGTRLTVL.

J is TRBJ2-2 and V is TRBV2; D is possibly TRBD2 (7 bases). V shed 3 bases and J shed 1 base, with 12 bases lying between them. The CDR3 is 16 amino acids. Germline V lookup: CDR1 SNHLY, CDR2 FYNNEI. In DNA, the CDR3 is TGTGCCAGCAGTGACGGGGGGCGCGGGAACACCGGGGAGCTGTTTTTT. Translation: CASSDGGRGNTGELFF.

This clone was observed a few times. The chain combines TRBV7-2 with TRBJ2-5; a weak D match, TRBD1 (6 bases). From germline, CDR1 is SGHTA and CDR2 FQGNSA. V was trimmed by 5 bases and J by 2 bases, leaving 9 bases between them. CDR3 size: 13 residues. The CDR3 region is CASSLGHQETQYF. In nucleotides, the CDR3 is TGTGCCAGCAGCCTGGGACATCAAGAGACCCAGTACTTC.

This rearrangement joins TRBV6-6 to TRBJ2-1; 14 positions match TRBD2. V lost 1 base and J lost 9; bases outside the gene matches: 5. The germline V gene encodes CDR1 MNHNY and CDR2 SVGAGI (reference sequence). The CDR3 contains 16 residues. DNA of the CDR3: TGTGCCAGCAGTTACTTTGGGACTAGCGGGAGTAGTGAGCAGTTCTTC. It yields the protein CASSYFGTSGSSEQFF.

This clone occurred a few times. The chain has TRBV7-2 and TRBJ2-7; no firm D call. This CDR3 is 12 amino acids long. The germline V gene has CDR1 SGHTA and CDR2 FQGNSA. The germline V and J ends were trimmed by 5 bases and 6 bases, with 11 bases remaining between them. CDR3 amino acids: CASSKASLEQYF. The DNA of the CDR3 is TGTGCCAGCAGCAAAGCGAGCCTCGAGCAGTACTTC.

The chain carries TRBV5-1 and TRBJ2-7; TRBD2 matches 8 bases. CDR1 is SGHRS and CDR2 is YFSETQ in the germline V gene. The CDR3 loop spans 16 amino acids. Losses at the gene ends were 4 bases for V and 6 bases for J; bases not matched to a gene: 15. Written as DNA, the CDR3 is TGCGCCAGCAGCCCCGCCCCGGTAGCGGGAATCAGCGAGCAGTACTTC. This encodes CASSPAPVAGISEQYF.